This TCR beta chain appears in the sequencing data of a study of T cell responses to AZD1222 COVID-19 vaccine (dated by TCRdb to the early 2020s). Some background on the complete study: AZD1222 recipients with second doses at about 4 weeks or about 12 weeks were pooled, because spike-specific TCR depth and breadth did not differ between schedules. TCR sequencing was performed for about 240 trial participants, of whom about 200 were given two doses of AZD1222 and around 25 were given two doses of MenACWY control vaccine. Enrollment into the trials was organized by age into subgroups of 18-55, 56-69 and 70-plus years, and those subgroups contained about 160, 30 and 59 TCR-sequenced participants, respectively. The paper's findings and limits, for the study overall: Conclusions about previously exposed vaccinees are limited, since just six AZD1222 recipients were seropositive for SARS-CoV-2 at baseline. Because no day 14 peak-response samples were available, the repertoires could be characterized only after the peak T cell response. Nearly half of unique spike-specific TCRs reportedly recognized epitopes outside regions mutated in the B.1.351 and B.1.1.7 variants. The 56-69-year group was small, and its depth increase did not reach significance, likely because of low power. Most participants were white British and females outnumbered males, and the authors suggested that clonal diversity may have been underestimated. The whole spike protein was spanned by vaccine-associated CD4 TCRs, and dominant responses were seen in regions 160-218 and 743-854. After two AZD1222 doses, spike-specific TCR breadth and depth were significantly higher than at day 0 and than in MenACWY recipients.

The CDR3 regions of human TCRbeta chains were analyzed by immunosequencing. In the source study's methods: Repertoire TCRs were checked for matches against a reference library of SARS-CoV-2-specific TCRs that had been generated using the MIRA antigen-specificity platform. Breadth was defined as the fraction of unique TCRs that were SARS-CoV-2-associated. Depth was defined as the fraction of total T cells that were SARS-CoV-2-associated. Using the MIRA data, each spike-specific TCR was mapped to the spike region that the TCR reacts to and placed in a CD4 or CD8 class. Log10-transformed breadth and depth values were compared by one-way ANOVA with Sidak's multiple comparisons tests. TCRdb provides this immuneACCESS table in a form limited to in-frame rearrangements. Some clones are lacking; in checked studies, under half of them reflect an unresolved V gene, and why the rest are absent is not known. That table gives V, J and clone size, and the DNA gave D and trimming. This sample comprises about 72,000 clones, approximately 90% of them detected only once. Together, the top ten hold 2% to 2.5% of the sample.

Counted from cysteine to phenylalanine, this CDR3 has 15 amino acids. Only CDR3 DNA is held: 45 bases, read in frame from base 1. The germline V gene (reference sequence) sets CDR1 to MNHEY and CDR2 to SMNVEV. Trimming takes 5 bases off V and 5 bases off J; junction bases not matched to a gene: 10. Per the publication, the time point label means: baseline before first vaccination. Vaccinee samples came from UK trials COV001 and COV002, including a single-blind randomized controlled phase 2/3 trial of AZD1222 (ChAdOx1 nCoV-19) in healthy adults. Trial participant PBMC samples were collected at day 0 and day 28 after the second dose for TCRbeta chain sequencing. Concerning this clone itself: This clone's antigen is unknown. No base qualities exist here, and no much larger clone lies one base off it.

The sequences come from peripheral blood, collected on day 0 of AZD1222 vaccination. The sequence joins TRBV27 to TRBJ2-5, with 8 bases matching TRBD1. The clonotype originates from an adult in good health. The CDR3 region has the sequence CASSPPDRGLETQYF. In nucleotide form, the sequence is TGTGCCAGCAGTCCGCCCGACAGGGGATTGGAGACCCAGTACTTC.